This T cell receptor (beta chain) was recorded in a study of long-term antiretroviral therapy in people with HIV. This CDR3 comprises 19 residues. Trimming shortened V by 3 bases and J by 6 bases, and 29 bases separated the two germline ends. CDR1 is MNHNS and CDR2 is SASEGT in the germline V gene. Run at survey level, the immunoSEQ assay was version v3.0. Only in-frame clones appear in the TCRdb table, and some are missing; sequencing was by immunoSEQ multiplex PCR. Among 32,000 or so clones listed, about 80% were seen once. The material sequenced was unsorted PBMCs, taken 2 years after starting antiretroviral therapy. This TCR was sampled from a woman aged 45-65 years with HIV. The V gene is TRBV6-1, the J gene TRBJ2-5, with a possible D match to TRBD1 (5 bases). CDR3 DNA: TGTGCCAGCAGTGAGGCTGCGTTAATGGGCAGGGCACCGTATAAGACCCAGTACTTC. Protein: CASSEAALMGRAPYKTQYF.